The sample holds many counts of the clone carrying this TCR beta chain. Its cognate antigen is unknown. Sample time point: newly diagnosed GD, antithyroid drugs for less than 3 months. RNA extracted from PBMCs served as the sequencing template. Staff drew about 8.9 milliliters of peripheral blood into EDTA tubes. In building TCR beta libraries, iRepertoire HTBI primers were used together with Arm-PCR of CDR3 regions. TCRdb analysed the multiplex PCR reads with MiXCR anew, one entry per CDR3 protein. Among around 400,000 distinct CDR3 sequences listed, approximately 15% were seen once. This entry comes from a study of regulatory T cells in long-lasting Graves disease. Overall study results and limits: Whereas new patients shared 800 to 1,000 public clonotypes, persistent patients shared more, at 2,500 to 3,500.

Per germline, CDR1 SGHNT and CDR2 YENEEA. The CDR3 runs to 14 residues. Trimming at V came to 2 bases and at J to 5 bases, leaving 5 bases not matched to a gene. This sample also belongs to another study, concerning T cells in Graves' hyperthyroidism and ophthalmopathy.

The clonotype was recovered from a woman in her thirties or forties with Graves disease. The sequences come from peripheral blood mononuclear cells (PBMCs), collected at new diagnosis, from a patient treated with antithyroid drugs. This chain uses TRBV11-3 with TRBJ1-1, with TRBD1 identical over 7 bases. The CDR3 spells CASSLTGEKTEAFF. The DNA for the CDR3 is TGTGCCAGCAGCTTAACAGGGGAGAAAACTGAAGCTTTCTTT.